This is a list of T cell receptor beta chains from one sample in a study of blood T cell repertoires in COVID-19. Clones were read by immunoSEQ multiplex PCR, and TCRdb kept only the in-frame ones, dropping some. The sample yields some 120,000 clones, roughly 76% seen once. Material: peripheral blood. The receptors originated from a human donor in a cohort sampled during active COVID-19. CDR3s include the opening cysteine and the closing phenylalanine or tryptophan. A D gene is named only where the DNA matches it firmly. The size field is filled for only some rows; it gives once, few, many or a size class.

>TRBJ2-7|TRBD2|TRBV28|NA
CASSLSGGKSYEQYF
TGTGCCAGCAGTTTATCGGGGGGGAAGTCCTACGAGCAGTACTTC
>TRBJ1-2|TRBD1|TRBV5-1|NA
CASSLEVQGANYGYTF
TGCGCCAGCAGCTTGGAGGTCCAGGGGGCCAACTATGGCTACACCTTC
>TRBJ2-2|NA|TRBV27|few
CASSLQHPTGELFF
TGTGCCAGCAGTTTACAACATCCCACCGGGGAGCTGTTTTTT
>TRBJ1-1|NA|TRBV5-8|NA
CASRRDSLNTEAFF
TGTGCCAGCAGGCGGGACTCTTTGAACACTGAAGCTTTCTTT
>TRBJ1-5|NA|TRBV28|NA
CASSPGNQPQHF
TGTGCCAGCAGTCCCGGCAATCAGCCCCAGCATTTT
>TRBJ2-1|TRBD2|TRBV28|few
CASSSSGAGAYNEQFF
TGTGCCAGCAGTTCCTCGGGAGCGGGAGCTTACAATGAGCAGTTCTTC
>TRBJ1-6|TRBD1|TRBV6-6|NA
CASSSGQGFNSPLHF
TGTGCCAGCAGTTCCGGACAGGGCTTTAATTCACCCCTCCACTTT
>TRBJ1-1|NA|TRBV6-6|once
CASSFEGVVSEAFF
TGTGCCAGCAGTTTTGAGGGGGTTGTTTCTGAAGCTTTCTTT
>TRBJ2-7|NA|TRBV29-1|NA
CSVGLANSYEQYF
TGCAGCGTTGGGCTAGCGAACTCCTACGAGCAGTACTTC
>TRBJ1-2|NA|TRBV6-5|NA
CASSPSRPYGYTF
TGTGCCAGCAGTCCCAGCAGGCCTTATGGCTACACCTTC
>TRBJ1-6|NA|TRBV12-5|NA
CASAPTNSPLHF
TGTGCTAGTGCCCCTACCAATTCACCCCTCCACTTT
>TRBJ1-2|NA|TRBV5-1|NA
CASSFTTGSNYGYTF
TGCGCCAGCAGCTTCACAACCGGGAGCAACTATGGCTACACCTTC
>TRBJ1-2|NA|TRBV10-1|few
CAYGRGYNGYTF
TGCGCTTATGGCCGCGGGTACAACGGCTACACCTTC
>TRBJ2-3|TRBD2|TRBV7-3|NA
CASSLAGGADTQYF
TGTGCCAGCAGCTTAGCGGGAGGTGCAGATACGCAGTATTTT
>TRBJ1-6|TRBD1|TRBV2|NA
CASSVKFWDSGNSPLHF
TGTGCCAGCAGTGTGAAGTTTTGGGACAGTGGTAATTCACCCCTCCACTTT
>TRBJ2-7|NA|TRBV11-3|NA
CASSSTGLTYEQYF
TGTGCCAGCAGCTCCACGGGGTTGACCTACGAGCAGTACTTC
>TRBJ1-1|TRBD1|TRBV9|NA
CASSVTGGIGNTEAFF
TGTGCCAGCAGCGTGACAGGGGGGATCGGGAACACTGAAGCTTTCTTT
>TRBJ1-4|TRBD1|TRBV27|NA
CASSVRGTGATNEKLFF
TGTGCCAGCAGTGTAAGGGGGACAGGAGCAACTAATGAAAAACTGTTTTTT
>TRBJ2-3|TRBD2|TRBV3-1/TRBV3-2|NA
CASSQDLGSGSTDTQYF
TGTGCCAGCAGCCAAGATCTCGGTAGCGGGAGCACAGATACGCAGTATTTT
>TRBJ1-2|NA|TRBV18|NA
CASSPQGGGYGYTF
TGTGCCAGCTCACCACAAGGGGGGGGCTATGGCTACACCTTC